A selection of T cell receptor beta chains follows, all from one sample in a study of T cell responses to AZD1222 COVID-19 vaccine. Method: immunoSEQ multiplex PCR; TCRdb's copy keeps in-frame clones and lacks some. The sample holds around 150,000 clones, roughly nine tenths seen once. Specimen: peripheral blood, collected on day 0 of AZD1222 vaccination. The receptors were gathered from an adult in good health. The CDR3 runs from the conserved cysteine through the conserved F or W. The D gene is left open where the match is weak. A row's size may be missing; if present it is once, few, many or a size class.

CASSLSRVETQYF,TGTGCCAGCAGTTTAAGCAGGGTGGAGACCCAGTACTTC,TRBJ2-5,NA,NA,TRBV28
CASSSNSEAFF,TGTGCCAGCAGCTCCAATTCTGAAGCTTTCTTT,TRBJ1-1,NA,NA,TRBV13
CASSPQGRSARSYEQYF,TGTGCCAGCAGTCCACAGGGGCGTAGCGCACGCTCCTACGAGCAGTACTTC,TRBJ2-7,TRBD1,NA,TRBV6-2/TRBV6-3
CASSSEDSSLGYTF,TGTGCCAGCAGCTCCGAGGACAGTTCTCTTGGCTACACCTTC,TRBJ1-2,NA,NA,TRBV7-9
CASSLAGRTDTQYF,TGTGCCAGCAGCTTAGCGGGGCGCACAGATACGCAGTATTTT,TRBJ2-3,NA,NA,TRBV7-8
CASSVGIRAGDNSPLHF,TGTGCCAGCAGCGTAGGGATAAGGGCTGGGGATAATTCACCCCTCCACTTT,TRBJ1-6,NA,NA,TRBV9
CASSFQGTGNQPQHF,TGTGCCAGCAGCTTCCAGGGTACGGGCAATCAGCCCCAGCATTTT,TRBJ1-5,NA,once,TRBV7-2
CASSLARGGNPPLHF,TGTGCCAGCAGCTTAGCCCGAGGGGGGAATCCACCCCTCCACTTT,TRBJ1-6,NA,NA,TRBV7-9
CASSLGNPLSGNTIYF,TGTGCCAGCAGCTTAGGAAATCCCCTCTCTGGAAACACCATATATTTT,TRBJ1-3,NA,NA,TRBV7-9
CASRPQGNGYTF,TGTGCCAGCAGGCCCCAGGGAAATGGCTACACCTTC,TRBJ1-2,NA,NA,TRBV12-3/TRBV12-4
CASSLAGFYEQYF,TGTGCCAGCAGCTTGGCCGGGTTCTACGAGCAGTACTTC,TRBJ2-7,NA,NA,TRBV5-4
CASSSIGPGSFTDTQYF,TGTGCCAGCAGCTCTATCGGCCCGGGTTCCTTCACAGATACGCAGTATTTT,TRBJ2-3,NA,NA,TRBV27
CASSGQGANQPQHF,TGTGCCAGCAGCGGACAGGGGGCGAATCAGCCCCAGCATTTT,TRBJ1-5,TRBD1,NA,TRBV9
CASSLRQEQFF,TGTGCCAGCAGTTTACGTCAGGAGCAGTTCTTC,TRBJ2-1,NA,NA,TRBV6-2/TRBV6-3
CASSKWDCKRGEQYF,TGTGCCAGCAGCAAATGGGACTGTAAGCGGGGCGAGCAGTACTTC,TRBJ2-7,NA,once,TRBV21-1
CASTGARQPQHF,TGTGCCAGTACAGGGGCCAGGCAGCCCCAGCATTTT,TRBJ1-5,TRBD1,NA,TRBV2
CSVAHGPYGYTF,TGCAGCGTGGCACATGGACCCTATGGCTACACCTTC,TRBJ1-2,NA,NA,TRBV29-1
CASSWGGRNTEAFF,TGTGCCAGCAGCTGGGGAGGGAGGAACACTGAAGCTTTCTTT,TRBJ1-1,NA,NA,TRBV5-4
CASSQSPGTGIGYYGYTF,TGTGCCAGCAGCCAAAGTCCCGGGACAGGGATCGGATACTATGGCTACACCTTC,TRBJ1-2,TRBD1,NA,TRBV7-2
CASSAGQHYGYTF,TGTGCCAGCAGTGCGGGACAGCACTATGGCTACACCTTC,TRBJ1-2,TRBD1,NA,TRBV6-2/TRBV6-3
CSASLRDTEAFF,TGCAGTGCTAGTCTCAGGGACACTGAAGCTTTCTTT,TRBJ1-1,NA,NA,TRBV20-1
CASSESTASGGAVSRHIQYF,TGCGCCAGCAGTGAGTCGACGGCTAGCGGGGGGGCCGTATCACGACACATTCAGTACTTC,TRBJ2-4,TRBD2,NA,TRBV10-2
CASISGGGTEAFF,TGTGCCAGCATCAGCGGGGGCGGGACTGAAGCTTTCTTT,TRBJ1-1,NA,NA,TRBV7-2
CASRMGTGGSETQYF,TGTGCCAGCAGGATGGGGACAGGGGGAAGTGAGACCCAGTACTTC,TRBJ2-5,TRBD1,NA,TRBV6-5
CASSQGLAGDTDTQYF,TGCGCCAGCAGCCAAGGACTAGCGGGGGATACAGATACGCAGTATTTT,TRBJ2-3,TRBD2,NA,TRBV4-3
CASSTGWLPVAYTF,TGTGCCAGTAGTACCGGCTGGCTCCCGGTGGCCTACACCTTC,TRBJ1-2,NA,NA,TRBV19
CASSLGRPLAKNIQYF,TGTGCCAGCAGTTTAGGTAGACCGTTGGCCAAAAACATTCAGTACTTC,TRBJ2-4,NA,few,TRBV28
CASNYRAFNYGYTF,TGTGCCAGTAATTACAGGGCGTTTAACTATGGCTACACCTTC,TRBJ1-2,NA,NA,TRBV19
CASSENTPGRSPLHF,TGTGCCAGCAGCGAGAACACCCCCGGCAGGTCACCCCTCCACTTT,TRBJ1-6,NA,NA,TRBV9
CASSLQGAGIQAFF,TGCGCCAGCAGCCTACAGGGGGCGGGGATCCAAGCTTTCTTT,TRBJ1-1,TRBD1,NA,TRBV4-3
CASSFGGRPPDEQYF,TGTGCCAGCAGCTTCGGCGGGAGGCCCCCCGACGAGCAGTACTTC,TRBJ2-7,TRBD2,NA,TRBV7-9
CASSFTTGASWGYTF,TGTGCCAGCAGCTTTACGACGGGGGCCTCATGGGGCTACACCTTC,TRBJ1-2,NA,NA,TRBV7-9
CASSLGEGEQFF,TGTGCCAGCAGCTTAGGCGAGGGTGAGCAGTTCTTC,TRBJ2-1,NA,NA,TRBV5-4
CASRRIYNEQFF,TGTGCCAGCCGGCGAATCTACAATGAGCAGTTCTTC,TRBJ2-1,NA,NA,TRBV7-2
CARDRGGYNEQFF,TGTGCCCGCGACAGGGGAGGGTACAATGAGCAGTTCTTC,TRBJ2-1,NA,NA,TRBV19
CATSGPQKPSGELFF,TGTGCCACCAGTGGCCCACAGAAGCCTTCCGGGGAGCTGTTTTTT,TRBJ2-2,NA,NA,TRBV24-1
CASSLKEGGTDTQYF,TGTGCCAGCAGCCTTAAGGAGGGTGGCACAGATACGCAGTATTTT,TRBJ2-3,NA,NA,TRBV4-2
CASSQDGTNSYNEQFF,TGTGCCAGCAGCCAAGACGGGACCAACTCCTACAATGAGCAGTTCTTC,TRBJ2-1,NA,once,TRBV4-2
CASSLGTSGGQETQYF,TGTGCCAGCAGCTTAGGGACTAGCGGAGGCCAAGAGACCCAGTACTTC,TRBJ2-5,TRBD2,NA,TRBV5-4
CASSLPATGNTIYF,TGTGCCAGCAGCTTACCAGCAACGGGAAACACCATATATTTT,TRBJ1-3,NA,NA,TRBV7-2
CASSSSGANTGELFF,TGTGCCAGCAGTTCTAGCGGGGCGAACACCGGGGAGCTGTTTTTT,TRBJ2-2,TRBD2,NA,TRBV28
CASSVQGATAYEQYF,TGTGCCAGTAGTGTGCAGGGGGCAACGGCCTACGAGCAGTACTTC,TRBJ2-7,TRBD1,NA,TRBV19
CATSDSKGNTEAFF,TGTGCCACCAGTGATTCCAAGGGGAACACTGAAGCTTTCTTT,TRBJ1-1,NA,NA,TRBV24-1
CASSKEGSGQLYEQYF,TGTGCCAGCAGCAAGGAGGGATCTGGACAGCTTTACGAGCAGTACTTC,TRBJ2-7,NA,NA,TRBV21-1
CAISEGNQPQHF,TGTGCCATCAGTGAGGGTAATCAGCCCCAGCATTTT,TRBJ1-5,NA,NA,TRBV10-3
CASSRLGGGNTEAFF,TGCGCCAGCAGCCGCCTAGGGGGAGGGAACACTGAAGCTTTCTTT,TRBJ1-1,NA,NA,TRBV4-3
CSAGTVNGYTF,TGCAGTGCAGGGACAGTTAATGGCTACACCTTC,TRBJ1-2,TRBD1,NA,TRBV20-1
CASNKEGTSWGEQYF,TGTGCCAGCAACAAAGAAGGGACTAGCTGGGGCGAGCAGTACTTC,TRBJ2-7,TRBD2,NA,TRBV11-1
CAWRWTGAETQYF,TGTGCCTGGAGGTGGACAGGGGCCGAGACCCAGTACTTC,TRBJ2-5,TRBD1,NA,TRBV30
CASSLTAGLAETQYF,TGTGCCAGCAGCCTGACAGCGGGGCTTGCGGAGACCCAGTACTTC,TRBJ2-5,TRBD2,few,TRBV14
CATSRSSSSSPRAEQFF,TGTGCCACCAGCAGATCCTCCTCCTCCTCGCCCAGGGCTGAGCAGTTCTTC,TRBJ2-1,NA,NA,TRBV15
CASSLALLAEETQYF,TGTGCCAGCAGCTTGGCTCTACTAGCGGAAGAGACCCAGTACTTC,TRBJ2-5,TRBD2,NA,TRBV5-4
CASSVTGGTEAFF,TGTGCCAGCAGCGTTACGGGAGGCACTGAAGCTTTCTTT,TRBJ1-1,NA,NA,TRBV7-3
CASTGGGGNSPLHF,TGTGCCAGCACTGGGGGGGGCGGGAATTCACCCCTCCACTTT,TRBJ1-6,NA,NA,TRBV25-1
CASSLGGLIQETQYF,TGTGCCAGCTCGTTGGGCGGACTGATACAAGAGACCCAGTACTTC,TRBJ2-5,NA,NA,TRBV18
CAWSWGPGTEAFF,TGTGCCTGGAGCTGGGGCCCGGGCACTGAAGCTTTCTTT,TRBJ1-1,NA,NA,TRBV30
CASTQKGGGEQFF,TGTGCCAGCACCCAAAAGGGCGGGGGGGAGCAGTTCTTC,TRBJ2-1,TRBD2,NA,TRBV6-5